These 16 T cell receptor beta chains were sequenced from one sample in a study of CD8 T cells in ankylosing spondylitis. Study results and caveats: Ankylosing spondylitis blood appeared to carry a characteristic TCR beta motif of roughly eight highly homologous variants.

No antigen has been assigned to these receptors. TCRdb re-called the 5' RACE reads through MiXCR, storing one row per CDR3 protein. The repertoire consists of fewer than 550,000 distinct CDR3 sequences, with approximately 5.3% occurring once and the leading ten covering under 4.5%. Material: blood, either unsorted or a sorted T cell fraction (not recorded which). These receptors came from a male donor with ankylosing spondylitis.

This clonotype was detected many times. V usage is TRBV7-6 and J usage is TRBJ1-3, with D unclear. Trimming pared 4 bases from V and 4 bases from J, leaving 11 bases between. CDR1 is SGHVS, CDR2 FNYEAQ, per germline. This CDR3 contains 14 residues. The CDR3, as DNA: TGTGCCAGCAGCTCGGAGGTGGCGGGAAACACCATATATTTT. Its translation is CASSSEVAGNTIYF.

V and J are TRBV6-5 and TRBJ2-1; D gene uncertain. The CDR3 totals 13 residues. Between the trimmed V and J ends, which lost 2 bases and 4 bases, there was a span of 6 bases. The V gene's germline CDR1 is MNHEY and CDR2 SVGAGI. The CDR3 loop is CASSYGRYNEQFF. CDR3 DNA: TGTGCCAGCAGTTACGGAAGGTACAATGAGCAGTTCTTC.

The table lists this clonotype with a few counts. At one end the junction does not follow the germline gene, possibly because of a read error. V is TRBV20-1 and J is TRBJ2-7; D uncertain. CDR3 length equals 11 residues. From germline, CDR1 is DFQATT and CDR2 SNEGSKA (reference sequence). CDR3 in DNA: TGCAGTGCTAGGGAACGGTACGCGCAGTACTTC. Translating it yields CSARERYAQYF.

This clonotype appeared many times. This chain joins TRBV6-5 and TRBJ2-1, with 8 bases identical to TRBD2. The V segment lost 0 bases and the J segment 2 bases; nucleotides outside the gene matches: 6. There are 17 residues in the CDR3. Germline lookup yields CDR1 MNHEY and CDR2 SVGAGI. The CDR3 region has the DNA TGTGCCAGCAGTTACTCGGGCGGGAGGTACACCTACAATGAGCAGTTCTTC. It encodes CASSYSGGRYTYNEQFF.

The rearrangement links TRBV3-1 to TRBJ1-5; possibly TRBD1 for D (5 bases). Between the trimmed V and J ends, which lost 1 base and 7 bases, there was a span of 17 bases. The CDR3 sequence is 16 residues long. The germline CDR1 and CDR2 sequences are LGHDT and YNNKEL (reference sequence). CDR3 sequence reads: CASSQASGGSHQPQHF. Here the CDR3 DNA reads TGTGCCAGCAGCCAAGCGTCGGGGGGGTCTCACCAGCCCCAGCATTTT. The complete variable domain, with remaining parts taken from reference TRBV3-1 and TRBJ1-5, reads DTAVSQTPKYLVTQMGNDKSIKCEQNLGHDTMYWYKQDSKKFLKIMFSYNNKELIINETVPNRFSPKSPDKAHLNLHINSLELGDSAVYFCASSQASGGSHQPQHFGDGTRLSIL.

The chain recombines TRBV20-1 with TRBJ1-3; D not certain. Trimming took 4 bases from V and 2 from J, leaving 15 bases between them. Germline V gene data show CDR1 as DFQATT and CDR2 as SNEGSKA (reference sequence). The CDR3 is 15 amino acids. The CDR3 region has the DNA TGCAGTGCTATCTACGCCGAGGGCCCTGGAAACACCATATATTTT. As protein: CSAIYAEGPGNTIYF.

This clonotype has a handful of counts. J is TRBJ1-4 and V is TRBV16, with D possibly being TRBD1 (6 bases). The CDR3 sequence is 15 residues long. Trimming took off 4 bases at V and 6 bases at J, with 15 bases between the two ends. The germline CDR1 and CDR2 sequences are KGHSY and FQNENV. The DNA for the CDR3 is TGTGCCAGCAGCCGAACAGGGTTTACATATGAAAAACTGTTTTTT. Translated: CASSRTGFTYEKLFF.

This clonotype has a count of ten or more. The chain joins TRBV6-1 to TRBJ1-5; 9 nucleotides agree with TRBD1. Germline CDR1 is MNHNS and CDR2 is SASEGT. The CDR3 is 15 amino acids. V trimming: 8 bases; J trimming: 3 bases; junction bases outside the gene matches: 8. DNA for the CDR3: TGTGCCAGCGCAAGGGACAGGGATTACAATCAGCCCCAGCATTTT. This gives the protein CASARDRDYNQPQHF.

This clonotype was seen at least ten times. The genes are TRBV29-1 and TRBJ2-1; 8 nucleotides match TRBD1. The CDR3 spans 16 residues. With 7 bases clipped from V and 4 bases from J, the junction kept 15 bases outside the gene matches. Germline V gene data show CDR1 as SQVTM and CDR2 as ANQGSEA. This CDR3 is CSAQPPQGARYNEQFF. Written as DNA, the CDR3 is TGCAGCGCACAACCGCCCCAGGGGGCACGGTACAATGAGCAGTTCTTC.

This clonotype came up many times. This rearrangement joins TRBV29-1 to TRBJ2-3, with a possible D match to TRBD1 (6 bases). V was trimmed by 3 bases and J by 1 base, leaving 8 bases between them. The V gene's germline CDR1 is SQVTM and CDR2 ANQGSEA. The CDR3 covers 13 residues. The CDR3 coding sequence is TGCAGCGTTGACCCAGGGGGCACAGATACGCAGTATTTT. Encoded protein: CSVDPGGTDTQYF.

In this sample, this clonotype turned up many times. V usage is TRBV7-9 and J usage is TRBJ2-1; the D gene is possibly TRBD2 (5 bases). The V end was cut by 2 bases, the J end by 2 bases, with 10 bases between. Germline CDR1 and CDR2: SEHNR and FQNEAQ (reference sequence). The CDR3 runs 15 residues. The CDR3 nucleotides are TGTGCCAGCAGCTTAAGAGGGTACCCCTACAATGAGCAGTTCTTC. It codes for CASSLRGYPYNEQFF.

This clonotype was detected ten times or more. J is TRBJ2-7 and V is TRBV20-1, with a tentative D call TRBD2 (5 bases). Between the trimmed V and J ends, which lost 3 bases and 7 bases, there was a span of 16 bases. Germline loops: CDR1 DFQATT, CDR2 SNEGSKA (reference sequence). The CDR3 has 13 amino acids. DNA of the CDR3: TGCAGTGCTAGTAAGGCCCCGGGGTCGGAGCAGTACTTC. It codes for CSASKAPGSEQYF.

This clonotype was observed many times. J is TRBJ2-7 and V is TRBV12-3 or TRBV12-4, with D perhaps assigned TRBD1 or TRBD2 (5 bases each). This CDR3 is 17 amino acids long. V gave up 1 base and J gave up 0 bases, with 16 bases separating them. The CDR3 bases are TGTGCCAGCAGTTTAGGGGGTGATTGGGGGATCTCCTACGAGCAGTACTTC. Amino acid sequence: CASSLGGDWGISYEQYF.

This clonotype occurred a few times. The V and J genes are TRBV12-3 or TRBV12-4 and TRBJ1-1, with 9 bases matching TRBD1. V dropped 6 bases and J dropped 8; count of bases not matched to a gene: 19. The CDR3 totals 17 residues. In DNA form, the CDR3 reads TGTGCCAGCAGACTAGACAGGGGGAAATACTTTGGGGGAGAAGCTTTCTTT. Translated, it gives CASRLDRGKYFGGEAFF.

This clonotype has a count of ten or more. This rearrangement joins TRBV4-1 to TRBJ2-1, with 7 bases that match TRBD2. J was trimmed by 7 bases and V by 1 base; bases with no gene match: 22. Germline CDR1 reads MGHRA; CDR2 reads YSYEKL. This CDR3 contains 20 residues. CDR3 residues: CASSQVSAWVASGKGNEQFF. The CDR3 DNA follows: TGCGCCAGCAGCCAAGTCAGTGCGTGGGTCGCTAGCGGTAAGGGGAATGAGCAGTTCTTC.

This clonotype was counted many times. This rearrangement joins TRBV24-1 to TRBJ2-2; 13 bases map to TRBD2. The ends lost 7 bases at V and 2 bases at J; junction bases unmatched: 12. CDR1 and CDR2 (germline): KGHDR, SFDVKD. This CDR3 comprises 19 residues. The CDR3 DNA is TGTGCCACCAGCTCTCCCCGACTAGCGGGAGGAAGAAACACCGGGGAGCTGTTTTTT. This codes for CATSSPRLAGGRNTGELFF.